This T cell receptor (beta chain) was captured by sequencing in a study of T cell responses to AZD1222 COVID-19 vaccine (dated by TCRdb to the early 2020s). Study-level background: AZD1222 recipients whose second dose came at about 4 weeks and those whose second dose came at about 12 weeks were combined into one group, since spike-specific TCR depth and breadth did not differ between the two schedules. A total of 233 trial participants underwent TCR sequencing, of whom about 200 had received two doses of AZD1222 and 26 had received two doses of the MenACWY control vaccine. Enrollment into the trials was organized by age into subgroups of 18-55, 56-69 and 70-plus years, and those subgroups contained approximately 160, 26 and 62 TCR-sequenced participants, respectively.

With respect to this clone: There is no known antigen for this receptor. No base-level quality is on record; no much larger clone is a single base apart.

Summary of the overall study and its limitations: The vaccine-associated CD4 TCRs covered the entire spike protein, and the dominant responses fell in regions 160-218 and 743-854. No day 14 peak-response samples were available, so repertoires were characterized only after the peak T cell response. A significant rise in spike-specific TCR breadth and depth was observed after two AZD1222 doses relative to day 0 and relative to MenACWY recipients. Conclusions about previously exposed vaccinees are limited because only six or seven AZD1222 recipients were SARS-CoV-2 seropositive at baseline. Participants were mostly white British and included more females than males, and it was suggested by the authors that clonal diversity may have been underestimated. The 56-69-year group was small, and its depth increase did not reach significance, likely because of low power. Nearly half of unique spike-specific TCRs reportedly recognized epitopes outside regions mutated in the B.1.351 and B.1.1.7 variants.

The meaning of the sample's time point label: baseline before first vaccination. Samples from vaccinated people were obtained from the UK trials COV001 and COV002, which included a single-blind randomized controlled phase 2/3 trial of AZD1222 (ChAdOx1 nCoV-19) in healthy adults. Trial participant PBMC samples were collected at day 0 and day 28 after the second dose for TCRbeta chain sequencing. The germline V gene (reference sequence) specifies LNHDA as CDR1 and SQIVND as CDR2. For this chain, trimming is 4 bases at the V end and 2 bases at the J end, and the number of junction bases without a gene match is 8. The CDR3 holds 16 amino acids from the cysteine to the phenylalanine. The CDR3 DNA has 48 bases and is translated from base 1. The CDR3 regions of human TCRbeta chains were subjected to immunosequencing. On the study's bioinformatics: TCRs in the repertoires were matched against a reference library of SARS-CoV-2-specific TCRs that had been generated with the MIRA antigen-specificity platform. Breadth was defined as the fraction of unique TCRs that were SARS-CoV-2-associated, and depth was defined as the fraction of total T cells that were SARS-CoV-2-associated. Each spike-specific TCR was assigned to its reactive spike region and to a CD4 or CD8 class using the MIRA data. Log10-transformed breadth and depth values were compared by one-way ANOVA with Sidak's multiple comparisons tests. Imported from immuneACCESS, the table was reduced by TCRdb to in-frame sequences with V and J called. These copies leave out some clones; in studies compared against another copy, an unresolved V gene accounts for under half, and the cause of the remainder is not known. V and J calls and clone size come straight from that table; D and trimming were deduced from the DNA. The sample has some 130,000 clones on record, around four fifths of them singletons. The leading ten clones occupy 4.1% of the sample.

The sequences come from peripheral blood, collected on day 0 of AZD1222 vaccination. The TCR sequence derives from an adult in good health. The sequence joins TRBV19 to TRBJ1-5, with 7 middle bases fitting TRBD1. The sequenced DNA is TGTGCCAGTAGTAGTAAGACCGGGACAGGCAATCAGCCCCAGCATTTT. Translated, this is CASSSKTGTGNQPQHF.